This TCR beta chain was recovered during a study of blood T cell repertoires in COVID-19. Background on the study: Acute and convalescent COVID-19 samples came from the United States, Italy and Spain.

TCRdb keeps only in-frame clones here, not all; method: immunoSEQ multiplex PCR. The sample carries 25,000 or so clones, around 83% recorded once. V was pared by 8 bases and J by 2 bases, with 10 bases of the junction left unmatched. Germline V gene lookup returns CDR1 SGHTA and CDR2 FQGTGA. The CDR3 has 15 residues. This clonotype was obtained from a man in his 70s with active COVID-19. The sequencing sample was made of peripheral blood. The V call is TRBV7-3, the J call TRBJ2-3, with 7 bases identical to TRBD2. The CDR3 nucleotides read TGTGCCAGCGGGCCCACCGGGACTACCACAGATACGCAGTATTTT. Its translation is CASGPTGTTTDTQYF.